The present TCR beta chain was sequenced within a study of radiotherapy plus CTLA-4 blockade in lung cancer (dated by TCRdb to 2016 to 2019). Notes on the research overall: Among enrolled patients, about 19% had an objective response and 31% reached disease control. Here is what the overall study found, with its caveats: Early dynamic changes in blood T cell clones, together with increased serum interferon-beta after radiation, were reported as the strongest predictors of response. TCR clones derived from tumors expanded in peripheral blood after treatment with radiotherapy and ipilimumab.

Trimming costs V 5 bases and J 9 bases, and their ends lie 14 bases apart. From its cysteine to its phenylalanine, the CDR3 spans 12 amino acids. The entry retains the CDR3 DNA only, 36 bases that are in frame from base 1. CDR1 and CDR2, looked up from the germline V gene, are SGHAT and FQNNGV. Notes on this clone: The antigen this receptor binds is unknown. No base qualities exist here, and no much larger clone lies one base off it.

Library preparation employed the immunoSEQ multiplex PCR assay. TCRdb limited this immuneACCESS table to in-frame rearrangements with V and J called. A share of clones is missing; checked studies link under half to unresolved V genes, and the rest is unexplained. The sample data list 81,000 or so clones, and under 90% of these were observed just once. The top ten constitute approximately 0.79% of the sample. Focal radiation therapy combined with CTLA-4 blockade (ipilimumab) was tested in patients with chemo-refractory metastatic non-small-cell lung cancer. The sequencing used peripheral blood, collected from a patient treated with radiotherapy plus ipilimumab. The origin of this receptor is a human donor with non-small cell lung cancer who had stable disease on radiotherapy plus ipilimumab. The chain employs TRBV11-2 and TRBJ2-7; the D segment could be TRBD2, given 6 matching bases. The DNA sequence is given as TGTGCCAGCAGCCCGTTTCGGGGAGGGCAGTACTTC. Its coded protein is CASSPFRGGQYF.